What follows describes a single T cell receptor beta chain. No antigen is known for it. Produced via immunoSEQ multiplex PCR; TCRdb's table is partial and in-frame only. The sample includes 500,000 or so clones, nearly 90% seen only once; the top ten take about 2.4%. This record belongs to a study of Ad26.COV2.S vaccination and SARS-CoV-2 variants. Overall study: Recipients of Ad26.COV2.S got it intramuscularly, once or twice 56 days apart.

J gave up 5 bases and V 4 bases, and 5 bases lay outside the gene matches. Germline CDR1 reads SGHNT; CDR2 reads YYREEE (reference sequence). The CDR3 has 14 amino acids. The treatment denotes: about 20 received Ad26.COV2.S at low or high dose, single or two shots; several received placebo; per-sample allocation not given. Collection of the samples took place on day 63 after the first injection of vaccine or placebo. Points from the study as a whole: Placebo recipients had lower spike-specific TCR breadth than vaccine recipients. It is possible that the TCR breadth and depth analyses underestimated the total T cell responses. After vaccination, reports described spike-specific CD8+ and CD4+ T cell responses as showing substantial breadth.

This TCR was sampled from a person between 18 and 65 years old who received the Ad26.COV2.S COVID-19 vaccine or a placebo. Sample: peripheral blood, taken in a trial of Ad26.COV2.S vaccine versus placebo. The V and J genes are TRBV5-4 and TRBJ1-2, with 10 nucleotides matching TRBD1. The CDR3: CASSPEGQGYGYTF. Written as DNA, the CDR3 is TGTGCCAGCAGCCCCGAGGGACAGGGGTATGGCTACACCTTC.